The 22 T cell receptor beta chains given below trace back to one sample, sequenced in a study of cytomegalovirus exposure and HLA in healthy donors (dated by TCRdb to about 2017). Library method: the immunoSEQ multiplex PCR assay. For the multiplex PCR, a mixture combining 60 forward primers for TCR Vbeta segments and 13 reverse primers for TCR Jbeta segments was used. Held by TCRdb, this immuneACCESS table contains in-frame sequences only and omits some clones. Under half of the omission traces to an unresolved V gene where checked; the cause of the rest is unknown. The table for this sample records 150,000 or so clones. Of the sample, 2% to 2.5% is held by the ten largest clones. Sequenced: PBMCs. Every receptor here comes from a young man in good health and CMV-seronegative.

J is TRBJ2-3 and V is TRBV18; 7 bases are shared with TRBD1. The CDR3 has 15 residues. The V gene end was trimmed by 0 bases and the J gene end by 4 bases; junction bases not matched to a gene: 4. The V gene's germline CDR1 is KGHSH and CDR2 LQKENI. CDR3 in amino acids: CASSPPSQGADTQYF. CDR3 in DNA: TGTGCCAGCTCACCACCAAGTCAGGGGGCAGATACGCAGTATTTT.

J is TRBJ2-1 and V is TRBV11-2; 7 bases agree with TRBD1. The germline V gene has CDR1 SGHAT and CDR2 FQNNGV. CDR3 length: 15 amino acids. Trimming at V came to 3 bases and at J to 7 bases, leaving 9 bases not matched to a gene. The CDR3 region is CASSFGRGTRNEQFF. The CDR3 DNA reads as TGTGCCAGCAGCTTCGGCAGGGGGACAAGGAATGAGCAGTTCTTC.

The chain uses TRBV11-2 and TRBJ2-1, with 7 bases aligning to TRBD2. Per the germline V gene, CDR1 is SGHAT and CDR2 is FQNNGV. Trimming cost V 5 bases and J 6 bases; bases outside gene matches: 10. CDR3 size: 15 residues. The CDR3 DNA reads TGTGCCAGCAGCCCGAGCCATAGCGGGTCCAATGAGCAGTTCTTC. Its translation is CASSPSHSGSNEQFF.

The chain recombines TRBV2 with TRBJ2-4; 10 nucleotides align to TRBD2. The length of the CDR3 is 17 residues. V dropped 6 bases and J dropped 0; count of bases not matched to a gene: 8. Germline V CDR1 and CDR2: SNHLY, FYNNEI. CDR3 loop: CASRALLAGLAKNIQYF. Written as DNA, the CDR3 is TGTGCCAGCAGAGCCTTACTAGCGGGGCTAGCCAAAAACATTCAGTACTTC.

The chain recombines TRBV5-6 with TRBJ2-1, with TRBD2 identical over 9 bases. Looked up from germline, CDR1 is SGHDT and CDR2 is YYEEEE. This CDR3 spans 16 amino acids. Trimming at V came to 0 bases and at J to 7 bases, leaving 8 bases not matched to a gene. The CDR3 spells CASSLGQAGGGNEQFF. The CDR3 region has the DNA TGTGCCAGCAGCTTGGGTCAAGCGGGAGGAGGGAATGAGCAGTTCTTC.

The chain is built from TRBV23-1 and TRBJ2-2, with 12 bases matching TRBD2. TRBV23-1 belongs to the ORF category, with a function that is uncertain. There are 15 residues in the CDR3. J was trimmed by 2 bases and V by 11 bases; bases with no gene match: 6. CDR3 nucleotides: TGCGCCGACCCCGGACTAGCGGGAAACACCGGGGAGCTGTTTTTT. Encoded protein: CADPGLAGNTGELFF.

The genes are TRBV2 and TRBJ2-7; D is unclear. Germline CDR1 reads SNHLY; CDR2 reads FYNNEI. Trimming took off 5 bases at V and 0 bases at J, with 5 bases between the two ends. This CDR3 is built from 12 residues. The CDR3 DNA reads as TGTGCCAGCAGTTTCAGCTCCTACGAGCAGTACTTC. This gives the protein CASSFSSYEQYF.

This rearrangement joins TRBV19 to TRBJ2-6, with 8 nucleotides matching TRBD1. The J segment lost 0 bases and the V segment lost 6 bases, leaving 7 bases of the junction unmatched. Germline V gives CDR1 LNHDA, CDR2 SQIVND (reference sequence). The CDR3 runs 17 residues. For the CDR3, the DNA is TGTGCCAGTAGGCGGACAGGGTCCATCTCTGGGGCCAACGTCCTGACTTTC. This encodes CASRRTGSISGANVLTF.

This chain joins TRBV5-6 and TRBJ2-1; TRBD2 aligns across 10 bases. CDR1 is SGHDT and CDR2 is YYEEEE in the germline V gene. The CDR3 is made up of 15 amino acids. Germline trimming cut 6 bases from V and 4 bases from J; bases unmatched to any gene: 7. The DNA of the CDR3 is TGTGCCAGCACCAAAACTAGCGGGAAGTACAATGAGCAGTTCTTC. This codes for CASTKTSGKYNEQFF.

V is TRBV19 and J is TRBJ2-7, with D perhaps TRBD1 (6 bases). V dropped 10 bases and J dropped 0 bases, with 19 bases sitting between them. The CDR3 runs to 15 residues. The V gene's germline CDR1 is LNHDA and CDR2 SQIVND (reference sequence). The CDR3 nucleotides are TGTGCCACTGGATTGTGGGGGCGAATCTCCTACGAGCAGTACTTC. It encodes CATGLWGRISYEQYF.

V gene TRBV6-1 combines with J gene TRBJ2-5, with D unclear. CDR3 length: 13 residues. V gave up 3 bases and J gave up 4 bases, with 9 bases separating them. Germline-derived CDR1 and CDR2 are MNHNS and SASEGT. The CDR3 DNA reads TGTGCCAGCAGTGAGGGCAGCCTAGAGACCCAGTACTTC. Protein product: CASSEGSLETQYF.

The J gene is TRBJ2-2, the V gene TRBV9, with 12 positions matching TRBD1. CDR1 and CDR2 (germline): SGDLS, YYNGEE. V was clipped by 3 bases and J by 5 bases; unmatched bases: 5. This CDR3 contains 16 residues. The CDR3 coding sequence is TGTGCCAGCAGCGGGGACAGGGGGCAAAAAACCGGGGAGCTGTTTTTT. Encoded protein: CASSGDRGQKTGELFF.

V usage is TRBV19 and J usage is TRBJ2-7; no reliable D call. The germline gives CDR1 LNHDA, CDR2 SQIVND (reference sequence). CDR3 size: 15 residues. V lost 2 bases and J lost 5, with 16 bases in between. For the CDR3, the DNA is TGTGCCAGTAGTATATCTACGCCAATAGTCCACGAGCAGTACTTC. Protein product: CASSISTPIVHEQYF.

For the CDR3, the DNA is TGTGCCTGGAGTAGTTATGGGGGAGGACAGCCCCAGCATTTT. Its translation: CAWSSYGGGQPQHF. The gene calls are TRBV30 and TRBJ1-5; D possibly corresponds to TRBD1 (5 bases). CDR3 length equals 14 residues. Trimming shortened V by 2 bases and J by 7 bases, and 15 bases separated the two germline ends. Germline assignment: CDR1 GTSNPN and CDR2 SVGIG (reference sequence).

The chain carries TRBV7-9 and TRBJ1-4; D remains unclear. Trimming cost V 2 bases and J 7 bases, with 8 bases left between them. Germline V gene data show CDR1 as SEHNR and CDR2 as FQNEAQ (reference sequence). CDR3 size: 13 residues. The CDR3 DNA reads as TGTGCCAGCAGCTTAATGAGTTCTGAAAAACTGTTTTTT. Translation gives CASSLMSSEKLFF.

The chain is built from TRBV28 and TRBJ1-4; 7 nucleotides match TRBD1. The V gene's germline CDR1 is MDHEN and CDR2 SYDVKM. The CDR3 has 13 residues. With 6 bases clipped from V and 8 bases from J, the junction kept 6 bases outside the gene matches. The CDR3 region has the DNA TGTGCCAGCAGGCGGGACAGAGTCGAAAAACTGTTTTTT. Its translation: CASRRDRVEKLFF. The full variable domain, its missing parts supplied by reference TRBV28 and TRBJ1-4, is DVKVTQSSRYLVKRTGEKVFLECVQDMDHENMFWYRQDPGLGLRLIYFSYDVKMKEKGDIPEGYSVSREKKERFSLILESASTNQTSMYLCASRRDRVEKLFFGSGTQLSVL.

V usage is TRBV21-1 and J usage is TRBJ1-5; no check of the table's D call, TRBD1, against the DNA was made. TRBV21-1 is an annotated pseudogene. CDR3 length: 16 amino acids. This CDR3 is CASSKGIQGRNQPQHF. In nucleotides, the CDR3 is TGTGCCAGCAGCAAAGGTATCCAGGGGAGAAATCAGCCCCAGCATTTT.

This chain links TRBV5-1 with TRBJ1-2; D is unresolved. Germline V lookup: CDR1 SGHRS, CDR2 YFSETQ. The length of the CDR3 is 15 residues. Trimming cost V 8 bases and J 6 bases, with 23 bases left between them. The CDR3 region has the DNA TGCGCCAGTACCTCGGACGGGATCCCTCCTAATGGCTACACCTTC. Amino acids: CASTSDGIPPNGYTF.

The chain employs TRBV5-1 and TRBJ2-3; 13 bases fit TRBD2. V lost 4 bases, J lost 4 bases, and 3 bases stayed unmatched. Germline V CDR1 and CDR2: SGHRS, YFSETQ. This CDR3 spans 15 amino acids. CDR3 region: CASSGLAGVADTQYF. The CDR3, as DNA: TGCGCCAGCAGCGGACTAGCGGGAGTCGCAGATACGCAGTATTTT.

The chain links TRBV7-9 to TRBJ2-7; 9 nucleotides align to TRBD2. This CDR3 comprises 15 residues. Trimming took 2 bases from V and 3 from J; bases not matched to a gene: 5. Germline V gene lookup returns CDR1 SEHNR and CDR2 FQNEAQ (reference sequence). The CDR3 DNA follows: TGTGCCAGCAGCTTAACAGCGACTAGCGGCTACGAGCAGTACTTC. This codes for CASSLTATSGYEQYF.

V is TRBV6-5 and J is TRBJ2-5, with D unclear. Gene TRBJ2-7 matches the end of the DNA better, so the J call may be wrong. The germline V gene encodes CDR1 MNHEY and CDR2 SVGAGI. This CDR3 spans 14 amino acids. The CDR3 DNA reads TGTGCCAGCAGTTACACCACGGTCTCTTACGAGCAGTACTTC. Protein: CASSYTTVSYEQYF.

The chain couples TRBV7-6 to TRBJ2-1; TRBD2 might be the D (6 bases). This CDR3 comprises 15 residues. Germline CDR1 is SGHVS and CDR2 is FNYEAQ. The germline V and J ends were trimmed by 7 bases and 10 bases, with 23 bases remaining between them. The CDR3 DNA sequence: TGTGCCAGCACCCGGGACTCGGACCCGCTAGGGGAGCAGTTCTTC. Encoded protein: CASTRDSDPLGEQFF. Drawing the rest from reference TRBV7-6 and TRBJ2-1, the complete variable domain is GAGVSQSPRYKVTKRGQDVALRCDPISGHVSLYWYRQALGQGPEFLTYFNYEAQQDKSGLPNDRFSAERPEGSISTLTIQRTEQRDSAMYRCASTRDSDPLGEQFFGPGTRLTVL.